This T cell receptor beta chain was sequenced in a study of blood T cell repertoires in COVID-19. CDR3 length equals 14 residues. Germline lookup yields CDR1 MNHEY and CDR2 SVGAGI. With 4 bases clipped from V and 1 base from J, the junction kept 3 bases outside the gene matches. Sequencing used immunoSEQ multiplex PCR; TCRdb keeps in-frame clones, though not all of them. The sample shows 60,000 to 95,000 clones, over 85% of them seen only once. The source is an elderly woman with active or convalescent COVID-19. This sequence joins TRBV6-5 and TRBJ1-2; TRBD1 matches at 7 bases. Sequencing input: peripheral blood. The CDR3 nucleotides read TGTGCCAGCAGTTCAGGGGGGCTTAACTATGGCTACACCTTC. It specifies CASSSGGLNYGYTF.